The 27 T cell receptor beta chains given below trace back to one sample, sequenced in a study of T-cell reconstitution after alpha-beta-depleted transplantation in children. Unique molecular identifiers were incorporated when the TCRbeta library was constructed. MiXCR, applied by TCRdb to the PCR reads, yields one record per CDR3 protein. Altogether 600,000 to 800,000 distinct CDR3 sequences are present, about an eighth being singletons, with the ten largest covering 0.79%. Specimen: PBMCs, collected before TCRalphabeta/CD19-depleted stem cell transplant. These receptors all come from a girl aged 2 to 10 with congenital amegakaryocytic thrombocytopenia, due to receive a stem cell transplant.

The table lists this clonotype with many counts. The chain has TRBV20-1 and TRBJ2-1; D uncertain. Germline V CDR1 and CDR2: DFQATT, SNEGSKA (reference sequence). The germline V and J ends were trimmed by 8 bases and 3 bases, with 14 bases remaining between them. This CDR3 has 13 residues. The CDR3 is CSSTARLYNEQFF. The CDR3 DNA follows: TGCAGTAGTACAGCCAGACTCTACAATGAGCAGTTCTTC.

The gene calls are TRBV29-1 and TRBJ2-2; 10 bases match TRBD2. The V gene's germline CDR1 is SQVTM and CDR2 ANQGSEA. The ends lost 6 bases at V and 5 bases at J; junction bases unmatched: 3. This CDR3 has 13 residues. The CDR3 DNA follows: TGCAGCGTCAGGACTAGCGGAACCGGGGAGCTGTTTTTT. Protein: CSVRTSGTGELFF.

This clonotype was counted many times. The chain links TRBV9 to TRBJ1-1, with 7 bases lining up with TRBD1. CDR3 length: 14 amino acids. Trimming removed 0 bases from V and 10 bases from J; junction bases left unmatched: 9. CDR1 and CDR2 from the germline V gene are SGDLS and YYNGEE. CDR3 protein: CASSVGDSLRGAFF. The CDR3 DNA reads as TGTGCCAGCAGCGTAGGGGACAGCCTTCGGGGAGCTTTCTTT. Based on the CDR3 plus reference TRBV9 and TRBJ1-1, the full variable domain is DSGVTQTPKHLITATGQRVTLRCSPRSGDLSVYWYQQSLDQGLQFLIQYYNGEERAKGNILERFSAQQFPDLHSELNLSSLELGDSALYFCASSVGDSLRGAFFGQGTRLTVV.

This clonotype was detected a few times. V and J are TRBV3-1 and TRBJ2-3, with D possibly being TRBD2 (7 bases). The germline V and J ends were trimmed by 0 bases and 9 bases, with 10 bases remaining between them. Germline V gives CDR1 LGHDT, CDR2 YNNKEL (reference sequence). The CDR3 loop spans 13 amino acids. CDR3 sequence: CASSQDAGATQYF. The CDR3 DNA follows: TGTGCCAGCAGCCAAGATGCGGGGGCAACGCAGTATTTT.

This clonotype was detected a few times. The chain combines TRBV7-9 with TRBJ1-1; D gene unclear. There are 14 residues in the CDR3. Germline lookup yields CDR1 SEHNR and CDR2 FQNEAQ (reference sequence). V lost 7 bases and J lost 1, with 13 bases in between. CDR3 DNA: TGTGCCAGCACCTTGGGTCCAGCGAACACTGAAGCTTTCTTT. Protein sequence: CASTLGPANTEAFF.

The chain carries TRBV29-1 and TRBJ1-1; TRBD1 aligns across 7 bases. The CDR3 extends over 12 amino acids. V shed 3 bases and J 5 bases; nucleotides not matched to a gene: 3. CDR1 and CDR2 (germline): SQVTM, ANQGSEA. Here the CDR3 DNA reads TGCAGCGTTGAGAGGGGGCGAACTGAAGCTTTCTTT. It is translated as CSVERGRTEAFF.

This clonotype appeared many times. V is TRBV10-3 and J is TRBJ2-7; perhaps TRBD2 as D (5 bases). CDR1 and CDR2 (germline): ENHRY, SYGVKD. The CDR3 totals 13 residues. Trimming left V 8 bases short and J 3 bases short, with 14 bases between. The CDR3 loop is CAIQEEVDYEQYF. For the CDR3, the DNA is TGTGCCATCCAGGAGGAGGTGGACTACGAGCAGTACTTC.

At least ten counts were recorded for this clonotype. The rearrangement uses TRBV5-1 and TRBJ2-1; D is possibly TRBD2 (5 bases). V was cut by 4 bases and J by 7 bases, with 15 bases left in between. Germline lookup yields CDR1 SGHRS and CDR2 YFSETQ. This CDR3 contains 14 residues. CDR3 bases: TGCGCCAGCAGCCAGTCCGGACTCACGAATGAGCAGTTCTTC. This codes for CASSQSGLTNEQFF.

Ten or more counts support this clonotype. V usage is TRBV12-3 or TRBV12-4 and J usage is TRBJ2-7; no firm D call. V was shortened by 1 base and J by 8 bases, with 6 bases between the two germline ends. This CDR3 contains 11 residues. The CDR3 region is CASSLGVKQYF. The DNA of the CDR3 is TGTGCCAGCAGTTTAGGAGTCAAGCAGTACTTC.

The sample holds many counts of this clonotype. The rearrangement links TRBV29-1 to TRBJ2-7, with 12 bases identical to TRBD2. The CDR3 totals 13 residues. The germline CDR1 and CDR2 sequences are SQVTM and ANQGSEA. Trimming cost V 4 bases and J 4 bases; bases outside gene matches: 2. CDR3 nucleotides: TGCAGCGTTGCCGGGACTAGCGGGTACGAGCAGTACTTC. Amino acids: CSVAGTSGYEQYF.

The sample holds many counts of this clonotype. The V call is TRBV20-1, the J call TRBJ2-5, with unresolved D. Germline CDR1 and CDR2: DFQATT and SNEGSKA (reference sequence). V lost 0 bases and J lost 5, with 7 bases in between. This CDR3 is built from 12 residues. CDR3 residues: CSARDSTETQYF. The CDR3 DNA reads TGCAGTGCTAGAGACAGTACGGAGACCCAGTACTTC.

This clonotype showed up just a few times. The CDR3 is CAWSMPGHSGYTF. DNA for the CDR3: TGTGCCTGGAGTATGCCGGGACATTCTGGCTACACCTTC. The chain employs TRBV30 and TRBJ1-2; D possibly corresponds to TRBD1 (6 bases). Trimming shortened V by 2 bases and J by 7 bases, and 14 bases separated the two germline ends. Germline V CDR1 and CDR2: GTSNPN, SVGIG (reference sequence). The CDR3 has 13 amino acids. Full variable domain (outside the CDR3, taken from reference TRBV30 and TRBJ1-2): SQTIHQWPATLVQPVGSPLSLECTVEGTSNPNLYWYRQAAGRGLQLLFYSVGIGQISSEVPQNLSASRPQDRQFILSSKKLLLSDSGFYLCAWSMPGHSGYTFGSGTRLTVV.

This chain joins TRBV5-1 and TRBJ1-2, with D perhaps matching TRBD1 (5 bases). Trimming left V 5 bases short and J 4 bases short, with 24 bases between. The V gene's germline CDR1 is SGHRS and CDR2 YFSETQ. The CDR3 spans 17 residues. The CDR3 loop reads CASRAPGRRFLFYGYTF. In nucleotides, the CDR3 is TGCGCCAGCAGGGCCCCGGGACGGAGGTTCCTTTTCTATGGCTACACCTTC.

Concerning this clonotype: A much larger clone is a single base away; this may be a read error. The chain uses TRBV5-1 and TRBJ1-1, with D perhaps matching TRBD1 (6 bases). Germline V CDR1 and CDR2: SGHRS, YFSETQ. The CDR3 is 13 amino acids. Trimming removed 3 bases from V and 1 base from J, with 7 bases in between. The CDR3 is CASSWGQNTEAFF. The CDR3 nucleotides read TGCGCCAGCAGCTGGGGACAGAACACTGAAGCTTTCTTT.

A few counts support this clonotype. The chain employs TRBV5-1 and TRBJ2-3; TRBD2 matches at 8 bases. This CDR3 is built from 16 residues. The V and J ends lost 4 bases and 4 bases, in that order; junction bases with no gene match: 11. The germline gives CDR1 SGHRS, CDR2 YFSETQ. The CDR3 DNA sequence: TGCGCCAGCAGCACTCGATCCGGGACTAGTCCAGATACGCAGTATTTT. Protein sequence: CASSTRSGTSPDTQYF.

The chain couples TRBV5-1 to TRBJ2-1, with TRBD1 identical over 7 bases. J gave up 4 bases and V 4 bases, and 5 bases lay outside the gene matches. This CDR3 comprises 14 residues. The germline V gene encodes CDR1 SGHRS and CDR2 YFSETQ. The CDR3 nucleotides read TGCGCCAGCAGCGGACAGGTTATATACAATGAGCAGTTCTTC. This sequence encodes CASSGQVIYNEQFF.

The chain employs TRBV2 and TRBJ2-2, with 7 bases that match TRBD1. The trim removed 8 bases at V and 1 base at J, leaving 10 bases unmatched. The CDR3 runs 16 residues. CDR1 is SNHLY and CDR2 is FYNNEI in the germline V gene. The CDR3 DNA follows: TGTGCCAGCTGGGAAATCGGGACAGAGAACACCGGGGAGCTGTTTTTT. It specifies CASWEIGTENTGELFF.

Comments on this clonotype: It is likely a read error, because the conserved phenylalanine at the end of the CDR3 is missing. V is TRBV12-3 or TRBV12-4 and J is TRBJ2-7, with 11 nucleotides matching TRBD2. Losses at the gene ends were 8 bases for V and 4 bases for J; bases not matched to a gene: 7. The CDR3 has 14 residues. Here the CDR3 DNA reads TGTGCCAGCTCGTCACTAGCGGGAGAGTACGAGCAGTACCTC. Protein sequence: CASSSLAGEYEQYL.

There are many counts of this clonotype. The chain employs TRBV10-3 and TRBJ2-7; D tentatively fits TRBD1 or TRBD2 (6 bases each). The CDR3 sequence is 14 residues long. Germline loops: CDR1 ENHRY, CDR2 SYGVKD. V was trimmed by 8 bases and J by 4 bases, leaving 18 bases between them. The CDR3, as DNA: TGTGCCATCTGCACCCTGGGGGGCCAATACGAGCAGTACTTC. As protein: CAICTLGGQYEQYF.

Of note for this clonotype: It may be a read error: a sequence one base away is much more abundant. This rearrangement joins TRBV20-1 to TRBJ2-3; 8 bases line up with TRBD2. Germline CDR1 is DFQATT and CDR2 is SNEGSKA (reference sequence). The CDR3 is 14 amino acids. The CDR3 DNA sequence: TGCAGTGCTAGTAGTCGGGAGGGCACAGATACGCCGTATTTT. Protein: CSASSREGTDTPYF.

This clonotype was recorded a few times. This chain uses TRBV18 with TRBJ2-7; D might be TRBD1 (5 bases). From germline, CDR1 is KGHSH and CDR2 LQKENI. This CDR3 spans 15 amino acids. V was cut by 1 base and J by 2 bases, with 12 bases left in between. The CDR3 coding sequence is TGTGCCAGCTCACCACTCAGGGCCAGGACCTACGAGCAGTACTTC. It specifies CASSPLRARTYEQYF.

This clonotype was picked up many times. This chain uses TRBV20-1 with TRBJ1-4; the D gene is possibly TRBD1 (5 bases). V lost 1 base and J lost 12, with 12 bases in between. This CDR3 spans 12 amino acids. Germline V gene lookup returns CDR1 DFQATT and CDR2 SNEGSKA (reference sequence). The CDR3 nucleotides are TGCAGTGCTAGAGGAGCGGGGGGAGAACTGTTTTTT. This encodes CSARGAGGELFF.

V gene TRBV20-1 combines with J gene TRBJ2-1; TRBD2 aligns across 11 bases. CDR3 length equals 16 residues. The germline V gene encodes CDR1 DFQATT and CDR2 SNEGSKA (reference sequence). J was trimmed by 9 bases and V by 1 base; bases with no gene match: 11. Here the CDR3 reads CSARVETSGIKSEQFF. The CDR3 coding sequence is TGCAGTGCTAGAGTAGAGACTAGCGGGATTAAGAGTGAGCAGTTCTTC.

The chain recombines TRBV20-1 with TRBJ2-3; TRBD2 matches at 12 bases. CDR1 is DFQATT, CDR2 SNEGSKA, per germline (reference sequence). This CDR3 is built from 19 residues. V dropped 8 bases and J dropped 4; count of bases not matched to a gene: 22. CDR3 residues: CSSLAGGPSLMPYPDTQYF. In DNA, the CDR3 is TGCAGTTCTCTAGCGGGAGGGCCGTCTCTCATGCCTTATCCAGATACGCAGTATTTT.

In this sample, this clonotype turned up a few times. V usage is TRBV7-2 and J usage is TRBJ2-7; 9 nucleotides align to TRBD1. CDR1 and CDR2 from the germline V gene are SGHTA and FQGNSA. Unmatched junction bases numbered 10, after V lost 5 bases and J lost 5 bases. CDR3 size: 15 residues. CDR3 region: CASSTRQGGSDEQYF. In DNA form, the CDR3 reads TGTGCCAGCAGCACACGACAGGGGGGTTCGGACGAGCAGTACTTC.

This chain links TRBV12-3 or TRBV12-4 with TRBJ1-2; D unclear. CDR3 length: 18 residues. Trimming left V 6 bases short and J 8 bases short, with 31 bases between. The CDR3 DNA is TGTGCCAGCAGCCCCGTCCCACCAGGACGCCCCCCGGGGAGAGGCTACACCTTC. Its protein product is CASSPVPPGRPPGRGYTF.

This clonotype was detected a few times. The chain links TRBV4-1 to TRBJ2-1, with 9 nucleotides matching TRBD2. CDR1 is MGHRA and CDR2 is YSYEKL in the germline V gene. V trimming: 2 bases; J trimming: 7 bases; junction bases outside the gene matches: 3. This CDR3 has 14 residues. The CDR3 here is CASSQRTSANEQFF. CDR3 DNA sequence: TGCGCCAGCAGCCAAAGGACTAGCGCGAATGAGCAGTTCTTC.